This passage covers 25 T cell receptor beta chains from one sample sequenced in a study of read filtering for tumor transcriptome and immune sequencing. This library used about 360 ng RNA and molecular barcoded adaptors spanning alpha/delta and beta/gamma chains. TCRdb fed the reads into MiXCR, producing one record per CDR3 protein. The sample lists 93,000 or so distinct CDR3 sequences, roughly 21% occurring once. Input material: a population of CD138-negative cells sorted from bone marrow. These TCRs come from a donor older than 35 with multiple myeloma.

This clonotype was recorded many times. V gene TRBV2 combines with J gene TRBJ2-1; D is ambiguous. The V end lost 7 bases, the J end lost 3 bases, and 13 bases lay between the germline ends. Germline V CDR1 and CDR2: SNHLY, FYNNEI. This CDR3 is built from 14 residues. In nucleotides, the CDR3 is TGTGCCAGCAAGTCAGGCTTAAGCTACAATGAGCAGTTCTTC. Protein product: CASKSGLSYNEQFF. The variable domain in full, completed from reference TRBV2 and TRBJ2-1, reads EPEVTQTPSHQVTQMGQEVILRCVPISNHLYFYWYRQILGQKVEFLVSFYNNEISEKSEIFDDQFSVERPDGSNFTLKIRSTKLEDSAMYFCASKSGLSYNEQFFGPGTRLTVL.

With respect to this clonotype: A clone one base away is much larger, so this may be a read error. The CDR3 DNA sequence: TGTGCCAGCAGTGAGAATTCACCCCACCACTTT. Its protein is CASSENSPHHF. This chain uses TRBV6-1 with TRBJ1-6; no clear D. CDR1 MNHNS and CDR2 SASEGT come from the germline V gene. This CDR3 contains 11 residues.

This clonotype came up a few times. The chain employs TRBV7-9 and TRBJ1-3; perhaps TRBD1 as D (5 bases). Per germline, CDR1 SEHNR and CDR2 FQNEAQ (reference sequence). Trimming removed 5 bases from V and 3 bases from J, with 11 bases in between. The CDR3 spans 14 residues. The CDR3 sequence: CASSVGTGGNTIYF. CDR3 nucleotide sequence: TGTGCCAGCAGCGTTGGAACAGGTGGAAACACCATATATTTT. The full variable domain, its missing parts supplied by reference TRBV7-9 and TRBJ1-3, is DTGVSQNPRHKITKRGQNVTFRCDPISEHNRLYWYRQTLGQGPEFLTYFQNEAQLEKSRLLSDRFSAERPKGSFSTLEIQRTEQGDSAMYLCASSVGTGGNTIYFGEGSWLTVV.

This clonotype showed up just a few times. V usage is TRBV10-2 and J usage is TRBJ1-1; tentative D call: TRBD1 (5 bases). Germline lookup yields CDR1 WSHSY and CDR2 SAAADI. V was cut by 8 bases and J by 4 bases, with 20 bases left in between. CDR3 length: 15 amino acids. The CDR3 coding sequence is TGCGCCAGCCTACGGGACTCAAATCTTTTCACTGAAGCTTTCTTT. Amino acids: CASLRDSNLFTEAFF.

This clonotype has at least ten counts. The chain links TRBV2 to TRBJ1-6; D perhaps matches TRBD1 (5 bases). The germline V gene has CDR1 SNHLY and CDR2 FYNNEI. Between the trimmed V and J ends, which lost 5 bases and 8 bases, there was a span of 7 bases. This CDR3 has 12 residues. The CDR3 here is CASSPGDSPLHF. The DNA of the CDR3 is TGTGCCAGCAGTCCGGGGGATTCACCCCTCCACTTT.

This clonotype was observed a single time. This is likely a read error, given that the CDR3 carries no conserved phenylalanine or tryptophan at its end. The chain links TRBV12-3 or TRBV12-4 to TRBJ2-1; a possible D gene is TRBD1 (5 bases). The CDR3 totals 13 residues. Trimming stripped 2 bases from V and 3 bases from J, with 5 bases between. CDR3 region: CASSLTGYNEQFL. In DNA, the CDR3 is TGTGCCAGCAGTTTAACAGGCTACAATGAGCAGTTCCTC.

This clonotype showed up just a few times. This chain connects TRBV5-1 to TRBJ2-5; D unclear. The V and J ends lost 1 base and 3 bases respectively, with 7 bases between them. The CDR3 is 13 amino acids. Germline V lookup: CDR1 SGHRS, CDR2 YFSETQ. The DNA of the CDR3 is TGCGCCAGCAGCTTGTTAATAGAAGAGACCCAGTACTTC. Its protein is CASSLLIEETQYF.

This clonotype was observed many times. The CDR3 region is CASSPRQATNEKLFF. The DNA for the CDR3 is TGTGCCAGCAGCCCCCGACAGGCTACTAATGAAAAACTGTTTTTT. This rearrangement joins TRBV7-2 to TRBJ1-4; tentatively, D is TRBD1 (6 bases). CDR1 and CDR2 (germline): SGHTA, FQGNSA. The length of the CDR3 is 15 residues. Trimming removed 5 bases from V and 2 bases from J, with 12 bases in between. Full variable domain (outside the CDR3, taken from reference TRBV7-2 and TRBJ1-4): GAGVSQSPSNKVTEKGKDVELRCDPISGHTALYWYRQSLGQGLEFLIYFQGNSAPDKSGLPSDRFSAERTGGSVSTLTIQRTQQEDSAVYLCASSPRQATNEKLFFGSGTQLSVL.

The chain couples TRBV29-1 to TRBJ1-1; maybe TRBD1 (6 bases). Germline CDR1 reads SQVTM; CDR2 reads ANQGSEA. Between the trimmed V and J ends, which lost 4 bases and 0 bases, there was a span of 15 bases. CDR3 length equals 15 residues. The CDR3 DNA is TGCAGCGTTGCCGACAGGCCGCCCATGAACACTGAAGCTTTCTTT. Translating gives CSVADRPPMNTEAFF.

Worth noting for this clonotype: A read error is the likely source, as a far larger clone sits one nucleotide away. In DNA form, the CDR3 reads TGTGCCTGCAGTGAAGCAGGGGGCTACAATGAGCAGTTCTTC. The encoded protein is CACSEAGGYNEQFF. The chain joins TRBV6-5 to TRBJ2-1, with 7 nucleotides matching TRBD1. This CDR3 has 14 residues. Per germline, CDR1 MNHEY and CDR2 SVGAGI.

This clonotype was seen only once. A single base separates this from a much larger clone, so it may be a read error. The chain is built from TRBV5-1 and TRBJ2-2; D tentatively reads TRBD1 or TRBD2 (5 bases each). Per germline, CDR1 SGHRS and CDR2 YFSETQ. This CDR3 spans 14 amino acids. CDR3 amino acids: CASRRTLNTGEPFF. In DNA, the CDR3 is TGCGCCAGCAGGAGGACACTGAACACCGGGGAGCCGTTTTTT.

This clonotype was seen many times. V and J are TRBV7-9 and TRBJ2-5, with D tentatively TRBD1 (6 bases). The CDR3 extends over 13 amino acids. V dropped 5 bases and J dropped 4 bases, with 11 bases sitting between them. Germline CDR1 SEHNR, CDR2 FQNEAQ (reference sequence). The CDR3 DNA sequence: TGTGCCAGCAGCGCATCAGGGGTAGAGACCCAGTACTTC. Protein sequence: CASSASGVETQYF. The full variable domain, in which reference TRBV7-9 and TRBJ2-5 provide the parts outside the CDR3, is DTGVSQNPRHKITKRGQNVTFRCDPISEHNRLYWYRQTLGQGPEFLTYFQNEAQLEKSRLLSDRFSAERPKGSFSTLEIQRTEQGDSAMYLCASSASGVETQYFGPGTRLLVL.

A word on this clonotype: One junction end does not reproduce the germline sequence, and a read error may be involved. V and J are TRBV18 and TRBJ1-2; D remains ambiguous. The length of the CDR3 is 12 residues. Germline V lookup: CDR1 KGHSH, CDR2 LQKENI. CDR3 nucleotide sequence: TGTGCCAGCTCTCATCCCCACTATGGCTCCACCTTC. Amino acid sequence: CASSHPHYGSTF.

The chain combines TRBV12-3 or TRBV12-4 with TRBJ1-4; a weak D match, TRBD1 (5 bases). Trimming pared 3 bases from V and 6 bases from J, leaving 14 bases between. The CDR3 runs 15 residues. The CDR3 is CASSFRDRRDEKLFF. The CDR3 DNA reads TGTGCCAGCAGTTTTAGAGACAGACGGGATGAAAAACTGTTTTTT.

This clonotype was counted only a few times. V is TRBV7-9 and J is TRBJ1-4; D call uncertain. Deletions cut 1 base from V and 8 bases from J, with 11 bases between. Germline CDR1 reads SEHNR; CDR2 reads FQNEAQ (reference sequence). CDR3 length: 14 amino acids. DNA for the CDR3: TGTGCCAGCAGCTTAGGGCACGGACGCGAAAAACTGTTTTTT. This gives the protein CASSLGHGREKLFF.

CDR3 in amino acids: CASSRTGTGSPEKLFF. The DNA of the CDR3 is TGTGCCAGCAGCCGGACTGGGACAGGGAGTCCCGAAAAACTGTTTTTT. V gene TRBV11-2 combines with J gene TRBJ1-4, with 9 bases fitting TRBD1. Losses at the gene ends were 5 bases for V and 8 bases for J; bases not matched to a gene: 12. CDR1 SGHAT and CDR2 FQNNGV come from the germline V gene. CDR3 size: 16 residues. The complete variable domain, with remaining parts taken from reference TRBV11-2 and TRBJ1-4, reads EAGVAQSPRYKIIEKRQSVAFWCNPISGHATLYWYQQILGQGPKLLIQFQNNGVVDDSQLPKDRFSAERLKGVDSTLKIQPAKLEDSAVYLCASSRTGTGSPEKLFFGSGTQLSVL.

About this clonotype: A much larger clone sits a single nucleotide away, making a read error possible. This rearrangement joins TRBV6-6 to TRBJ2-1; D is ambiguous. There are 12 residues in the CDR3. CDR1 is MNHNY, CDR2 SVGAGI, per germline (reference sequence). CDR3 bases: TGTGCCAGCAGTTACCTACGGAATGAGCAGATCTTC. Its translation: CASSYLRNEQIF.

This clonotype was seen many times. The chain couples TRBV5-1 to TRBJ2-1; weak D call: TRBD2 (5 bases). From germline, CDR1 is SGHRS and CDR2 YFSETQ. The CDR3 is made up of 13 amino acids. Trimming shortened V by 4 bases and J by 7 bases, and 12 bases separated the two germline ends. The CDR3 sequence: CASSTDRGNEQFF. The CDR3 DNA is TGCGCCAGCAGCACGGATCGGGGAAATGAGCAGTTCTTC.

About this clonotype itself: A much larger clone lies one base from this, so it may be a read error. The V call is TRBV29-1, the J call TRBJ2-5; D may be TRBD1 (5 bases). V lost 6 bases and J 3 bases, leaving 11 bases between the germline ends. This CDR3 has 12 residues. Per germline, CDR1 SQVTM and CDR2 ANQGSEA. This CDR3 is CSVAETEETQYF. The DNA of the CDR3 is TGCAGCGTCGCCGAGACAGAAGAGACCCAGTACTTC.

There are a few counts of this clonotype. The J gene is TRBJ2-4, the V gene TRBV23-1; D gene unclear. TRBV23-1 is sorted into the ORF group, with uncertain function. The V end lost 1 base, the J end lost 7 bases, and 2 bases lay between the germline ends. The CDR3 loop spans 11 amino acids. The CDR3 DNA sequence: TGCGCCAGCAGTCAATTTAACATTCAGTACTTC. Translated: CASSQFNIQYF.

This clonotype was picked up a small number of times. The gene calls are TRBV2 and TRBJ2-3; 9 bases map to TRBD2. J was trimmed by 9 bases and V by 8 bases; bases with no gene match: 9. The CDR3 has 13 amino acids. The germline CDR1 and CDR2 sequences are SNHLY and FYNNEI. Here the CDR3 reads CASGPSGVETQYF. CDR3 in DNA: TGTGCCAGCGGCCCTAGCGGGGTTGAGACGCAGTATTTT.

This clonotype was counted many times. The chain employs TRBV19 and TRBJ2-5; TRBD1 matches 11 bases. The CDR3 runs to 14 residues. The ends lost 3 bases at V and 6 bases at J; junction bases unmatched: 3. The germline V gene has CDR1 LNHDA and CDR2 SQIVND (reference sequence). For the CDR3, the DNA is TGTGCCAGTAGTATCCGGACAGGGGGCCAGACCCAGTACTTC. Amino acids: CASSIRTGGQTQYF.

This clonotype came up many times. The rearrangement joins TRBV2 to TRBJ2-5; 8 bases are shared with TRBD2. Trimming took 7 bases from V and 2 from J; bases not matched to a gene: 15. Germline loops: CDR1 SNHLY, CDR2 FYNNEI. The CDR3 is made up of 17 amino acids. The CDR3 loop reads CASISGRGATLQETQYF. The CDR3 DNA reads TGTGCCAGCATCTCAGGGCGGGGGGCGACTCTACAAGAGACCCAGTACTTC.

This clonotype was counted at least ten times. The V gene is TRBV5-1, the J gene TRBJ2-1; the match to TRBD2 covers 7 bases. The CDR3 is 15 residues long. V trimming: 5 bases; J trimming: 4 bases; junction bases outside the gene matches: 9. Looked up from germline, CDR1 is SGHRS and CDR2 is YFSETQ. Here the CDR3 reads CASSSRDYQYNEQFF. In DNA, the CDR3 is TGCGCCAGCAGTTCACGGGACTACCAGTACAATGAGCAGTTCTTC.

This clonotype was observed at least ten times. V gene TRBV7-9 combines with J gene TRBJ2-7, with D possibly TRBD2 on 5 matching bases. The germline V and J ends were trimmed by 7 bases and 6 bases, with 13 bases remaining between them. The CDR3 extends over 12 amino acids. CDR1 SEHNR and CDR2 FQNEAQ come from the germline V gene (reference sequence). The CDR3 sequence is CASNNLAGEQYF. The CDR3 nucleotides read TGTGCCAGCAACAACCTAGCTGGCGAGCAGTACTTC. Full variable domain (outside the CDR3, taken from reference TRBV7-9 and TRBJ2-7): DTGVSQNPRHKITKRGQNVTFRCDPISEHNRLYWYRQTLGQGPEFLTYFQNEAQLEKSRLLSDRFSAERPKGSFSTLEIQRTEQGDSAMYLCASNNLAGEQYFGPGTRLTVT.